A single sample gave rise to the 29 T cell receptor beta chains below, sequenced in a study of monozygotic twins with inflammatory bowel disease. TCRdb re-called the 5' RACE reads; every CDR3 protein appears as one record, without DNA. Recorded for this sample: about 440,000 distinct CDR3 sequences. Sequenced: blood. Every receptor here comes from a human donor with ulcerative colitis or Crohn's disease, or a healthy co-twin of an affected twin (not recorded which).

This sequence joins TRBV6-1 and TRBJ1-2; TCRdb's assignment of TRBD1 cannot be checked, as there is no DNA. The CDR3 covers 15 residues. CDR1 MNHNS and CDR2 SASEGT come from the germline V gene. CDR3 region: CASSRLGAGEYGYTF.

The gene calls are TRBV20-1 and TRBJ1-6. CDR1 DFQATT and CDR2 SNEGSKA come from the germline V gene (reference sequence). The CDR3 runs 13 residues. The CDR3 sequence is CSASGGNGSPLHF.

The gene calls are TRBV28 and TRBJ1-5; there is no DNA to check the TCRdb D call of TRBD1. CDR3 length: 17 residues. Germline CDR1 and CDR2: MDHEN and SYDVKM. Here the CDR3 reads CASSLRATGARRQPQHF.

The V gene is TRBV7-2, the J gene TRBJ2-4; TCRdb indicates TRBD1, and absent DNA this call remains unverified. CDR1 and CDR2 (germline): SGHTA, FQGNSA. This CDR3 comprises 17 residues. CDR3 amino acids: CASSPPSVGGRGNIQYF.

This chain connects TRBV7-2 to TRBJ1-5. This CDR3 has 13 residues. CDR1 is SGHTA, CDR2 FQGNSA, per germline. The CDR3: CASSLTFSQPQHF.

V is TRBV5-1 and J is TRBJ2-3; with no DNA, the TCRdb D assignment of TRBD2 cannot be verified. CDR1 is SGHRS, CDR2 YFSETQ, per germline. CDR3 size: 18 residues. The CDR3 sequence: CASSLAGRLAGRTDTQYF.

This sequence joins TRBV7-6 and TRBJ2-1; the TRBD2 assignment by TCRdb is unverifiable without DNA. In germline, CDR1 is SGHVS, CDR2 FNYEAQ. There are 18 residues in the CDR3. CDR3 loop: CASSPGTSGGAVINEQFF. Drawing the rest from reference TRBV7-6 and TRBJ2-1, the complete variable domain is GAGVSQSPRYKVTKRGQDVALRCDPISGHVSLYWYRQALGQGPEFLTYFNYEAQQDKSGLPNDRFSAERPEGSISTLTIQRTEQRDSAMYRCASSPGTSGGAVINEQFFGPGTRLTVL.

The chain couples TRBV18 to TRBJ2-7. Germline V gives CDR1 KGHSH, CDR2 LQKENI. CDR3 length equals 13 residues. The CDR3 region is CASSPRDSYEQYF.

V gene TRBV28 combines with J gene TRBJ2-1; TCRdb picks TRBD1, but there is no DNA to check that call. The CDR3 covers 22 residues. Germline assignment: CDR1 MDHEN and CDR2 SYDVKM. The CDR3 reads CASSKIMGGDPTGDLSYNEQFF.

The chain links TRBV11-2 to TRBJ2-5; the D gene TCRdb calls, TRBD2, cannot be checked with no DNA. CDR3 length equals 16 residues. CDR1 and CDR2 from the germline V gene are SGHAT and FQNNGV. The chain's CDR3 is CASRVTSGGPQETQYF.

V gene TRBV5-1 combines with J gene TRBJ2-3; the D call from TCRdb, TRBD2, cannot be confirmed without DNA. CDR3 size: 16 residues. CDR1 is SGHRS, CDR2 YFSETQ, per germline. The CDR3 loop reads CASSSRLAGATDTQYF.

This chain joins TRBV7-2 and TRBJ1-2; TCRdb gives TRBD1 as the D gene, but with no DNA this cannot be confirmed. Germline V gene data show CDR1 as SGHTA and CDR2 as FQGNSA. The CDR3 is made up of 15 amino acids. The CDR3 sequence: CASTRPTGGDYGYTF.

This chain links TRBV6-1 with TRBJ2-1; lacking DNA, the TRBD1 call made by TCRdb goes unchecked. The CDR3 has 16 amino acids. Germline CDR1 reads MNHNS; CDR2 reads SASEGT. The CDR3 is CASSRLGTGARNEQFF.

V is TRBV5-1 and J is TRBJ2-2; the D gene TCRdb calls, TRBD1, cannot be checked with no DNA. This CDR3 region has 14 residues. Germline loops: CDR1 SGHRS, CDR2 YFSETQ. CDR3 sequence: CASTRQGDTGELFF.

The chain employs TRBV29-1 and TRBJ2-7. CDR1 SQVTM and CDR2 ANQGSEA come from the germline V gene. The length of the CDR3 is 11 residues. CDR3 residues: CSVERWSEQYF.

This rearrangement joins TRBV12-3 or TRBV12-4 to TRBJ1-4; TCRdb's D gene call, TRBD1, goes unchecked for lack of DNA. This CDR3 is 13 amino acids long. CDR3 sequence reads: CATLGQDNEKLFF.

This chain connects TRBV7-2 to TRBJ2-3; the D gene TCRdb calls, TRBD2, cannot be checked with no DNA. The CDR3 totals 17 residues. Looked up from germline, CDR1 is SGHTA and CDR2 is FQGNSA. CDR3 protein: CASSLNLAGLSTDTQYF. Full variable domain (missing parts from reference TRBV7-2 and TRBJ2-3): GAGVSQSPSNKVTEKGKDVELRCDPISGHTALYWYRQSLGQGLEFLIYFQGNSAPDKSGLPSDRFSAERTGGSVSTLTIQRTQQEDSAVYLCASSLNLAGLSTDTQYFGPGTRLTVL.

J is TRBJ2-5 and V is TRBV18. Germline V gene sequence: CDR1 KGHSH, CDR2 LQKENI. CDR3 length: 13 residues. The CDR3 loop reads CASSPLRQETQYF.

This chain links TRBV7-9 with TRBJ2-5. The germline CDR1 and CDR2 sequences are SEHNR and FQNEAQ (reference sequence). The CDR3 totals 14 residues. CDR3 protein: CASSADITQETQYF.

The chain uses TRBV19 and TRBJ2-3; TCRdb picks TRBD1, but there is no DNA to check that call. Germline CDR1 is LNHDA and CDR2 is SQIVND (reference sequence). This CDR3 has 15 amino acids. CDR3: CASSLTGLLTDTQYF.

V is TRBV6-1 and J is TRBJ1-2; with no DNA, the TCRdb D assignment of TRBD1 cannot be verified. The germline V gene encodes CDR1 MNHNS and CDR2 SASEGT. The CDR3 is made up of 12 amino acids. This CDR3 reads CASSPTGVGYTF.

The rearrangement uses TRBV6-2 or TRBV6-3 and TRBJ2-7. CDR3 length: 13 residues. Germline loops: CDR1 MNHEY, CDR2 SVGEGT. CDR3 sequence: CASRRAANYEQYF.

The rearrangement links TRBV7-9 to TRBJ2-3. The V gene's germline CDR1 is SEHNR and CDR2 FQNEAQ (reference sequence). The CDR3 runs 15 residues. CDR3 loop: CASSLALASTDTQYF.

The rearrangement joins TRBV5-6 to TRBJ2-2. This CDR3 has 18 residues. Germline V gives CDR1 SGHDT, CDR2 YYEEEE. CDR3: CASSLANIWTGLTGELFF.

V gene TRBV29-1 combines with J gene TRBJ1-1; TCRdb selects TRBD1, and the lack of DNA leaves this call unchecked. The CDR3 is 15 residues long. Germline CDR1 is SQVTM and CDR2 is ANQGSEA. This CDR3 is CSVGPTGEKNTEAFF.

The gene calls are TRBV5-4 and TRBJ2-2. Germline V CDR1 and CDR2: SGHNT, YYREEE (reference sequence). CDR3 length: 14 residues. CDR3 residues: CASSLSENTGELFF.

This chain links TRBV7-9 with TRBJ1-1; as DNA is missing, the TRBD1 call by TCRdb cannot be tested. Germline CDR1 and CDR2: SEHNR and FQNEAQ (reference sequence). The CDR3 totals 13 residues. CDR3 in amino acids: CASSPLGRPEAFF.

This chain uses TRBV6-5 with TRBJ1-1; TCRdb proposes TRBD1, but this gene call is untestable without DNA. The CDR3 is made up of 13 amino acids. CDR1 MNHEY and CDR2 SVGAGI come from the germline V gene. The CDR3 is CASSWSRDTEAFF.

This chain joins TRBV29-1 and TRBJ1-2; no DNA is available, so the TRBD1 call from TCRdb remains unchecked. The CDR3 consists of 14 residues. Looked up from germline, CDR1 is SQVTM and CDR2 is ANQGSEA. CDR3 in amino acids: CSVQGTGGNYGYTF.